The TCR beta chain described here comes from a study of control samples from healthy donors and cancer patients. V was pared by 2 bases and J by 5 bases, with 6 bases of the junction left unmatched. Germline-derived CDR1 and CDR2 are LNHNV and YYDKDF (reference sequence). The CDR3 length is 15 residues. Sequencing was performed with immunoSEQ multiplex PCR; in TCRdb, only in-frame clones are kept and a portion is missing. This table holds 96,000 or so clones, over 85% found once. The rearrangement joins TRBV15 to TRBJ2-5, with 9 bases lining up with TRBD1. The origin of this receptor is a man between 18 and 29 years old in good health. Sequencing was performed on blood. In DNA form, the CDR3 reads TGTGCCACCAGCAGATCGGACAGGGGAGGGGAGACCCAGTACTTC. As protein: CATSRSDRGGETQYF.